A single sample gave rise to the 17 T cell receptor beta chains below, sequenced in a study of memory CD4+ T cells and cytomegalovirus serostatus. The sort gate was single viable CD3+CD4+CD8-CD45RO+ cells for memory CD4+ T cells. Sequencing was performed with immunoSEQ multiplex PCR; in TCRdb, only in-frame clones are kept and a portion is missing. The sample holds fewer than 35,000 clones, about 80% seen once. The sequencing sample was made of memory CD4+ T cells from blood. Receptors originate from an adult in good health and CMV-seronegative.

This sequence joins TRBV7-9 and TRBJ2-7, with D possibly being TRBD1 (6 bases). The CDR3 is 14 amino acids. V shed 1 base and J shed 6 bases, with 13 bases lying between them. The germline CDR1 and CDR2 sequences are SEHNR and FQNEAQ (reference sequence). CDR3 amino acids: CASSLDLGQTEQYF. For the CDR3, the DNA is TGTGCCAGCAGCTTAGATCTGGGACAAACCGAGCAGTACTTC.

The rearrangement joins TRBV7-9 to TRBJ1-2, with 7 nucleotides matching TRBD1. In germline, CDR1 is SEHNR, CDR2 FQNEAQ (reference sequence). There are 15 residues in the CDR3. Trimming cost V 1 base and J 4 bases; bases outside gene matches: 6. The CDR3 reads CASSLGTGLGYGYTF. CDR3 sequence (DNA): TGTGCCAGCAGCTTAGGGACAGGCTTGGGCTATGGCTACACCTTC.

V gene TRBV28 combines with J gene TRBJ1-4; TRBD1 is a possible D gene (5 bases). Germline V CDR1 and CDR2: MDHEN, SYDVKM. With 11 bases removed from V and 5 bases from J, the gap between germline ends came to 15 bases. The CDR3 totals 13 residues. The CDR3 bases are TGTGCCGGCCAGGGATGGCAGAATGAAAAACTGTTTTTT. It is translated as CAGQGWQNEKLFF.

V and J are TRBV30 and TRBJ1-5, with D perhaps TRBD1 (5 bases). The CDR3 sequence is 13 residues long. From germline, CDR1 is GTSNPN and CDR2 SVGIG (reference sequence). V was cut by 1 base and J by 2 bases, with 6 bases left in between. CDR3 amino acids: CAWSAQGNQPQHF. As DNA, the CDR3 is TGTGCCTGGAGTGCACAGGGCAATCAGCCCCAGCATTTT.

The chain recombines TRBV27 with TRBJ2-5, with D possibly being TRBD1 (6 bases). The V and J ends lost 0 bases and 1 base respectively, with 12 bases between them. CDR3 size: 16 residues. CDR1 is MNHEY and CDR2 is SMNVEV in the germline V gene (reference sequence). The CDR3 bases are TGTGCCAGCAGTTTATCGTCAAGAGGGGGCCAAGAGACCCAGTACTTC. Encoded protein: CASSLSSRGGQETQYF.

This clone was counted a few times. V usage is TRBV7-9 and J usage is TRBJ1-2; 7 bases fit TRBD1. This CDR3 has 15 amino acids. The germline gives CDR1 SEHNR, CDR2 FQNEAQ (reference sequence). Germline trimming cut 2 bases from V and 8 bases from J; bases unmatched to any gene: 11. DNA of the CDR3: TGTGCCAGCAGCTTAACCCGGGACAGCTCTGGGGGCTACACCTTC. Translated, it gives CASSLTRDSSGGYTF.

This chain joins TRBV27 and TRBJ2-7, with D unclear. The CDR3 extends over 12 amino acids. V shed 5 bases and J shed 0 bases, with 5 bases lying between them. Germline lookup yields CDR1 MNHEY and CDR2 SMNVEV (reference sequence). In DNA form, the CDR3 reads TGTGCCAGCAGTCCCCGCTCCTACGAGCAGTACTTC. It codes for CASSPRSYEQYF.

The V and J genes are TRBV2 and TRBJ1-2; possible D gene TRBD1, 5 bases. The CDR3 sequence is 16 residues long. CDR1 is SNHLY and CDR2 is FYNNEI in the germline V gene. Trimming left V 0 bases short and J 0 bases short, with 11 bases between. CDR3 region: CASSEAGGRANYGYTF. The CDR3 DNA follows: TGTGCCAGCAGTGAAGCTGGGGGGAGAGCTAACTATGGCTACACCTTC.

The rearrangement links TRBV28 to TRBJ1-6; D remains unclear. The CDR3 covers 18 residues. The germline CDR1 and CDR2 sequences are MDHEN and SYDVKM. V dropped 5 bases and J dropped 0 bases, with 17 bases sitting between them. CDR3 nucleotide sequence: TGTGCCAGCAGTATTCTCTACGGGGATAGCTCCTATAATTCACCCCTCCACTTT. This encodes CASSILYGDSSYNSPLHF.

The gene calls are TRBV25-1 and TRBJ2-5; possibly TRBD1 for D (6 bases). The V gene lost 7 bases and the J gene lost 2 bases, with 8 bases spanning the gap. This CDR3 has 12 amino acids. The germline V gene encodes CDR1 MGHDK and CDR2 SYGVNS. CDR3 protein: CASNRDQETQYF. CDR3 sequence (DNA): TGTGCCAGCAACAGGGATCAAGAGACCCAGTACTTC. The full variable domain, its missing parts supplied by reference TRBV25-1 and TRBJ2-5, is EADIYQTPRYLVIGTGKKITLECSQTMGHDKMYWYQQDPGMELHLIHYSYGVNSTEKGDLSSESTVSRIRTEHFPLTLESARPSHTSQYLCASNRDQETQYFGPGTRLLVL.

On this clone itself: A junction boundary mismatches the germline segment, possibly from a read error. This chain uses TRBV19 with TRBJ1-1, with 7 nucleotides matching TRBD1. Germline CDR1 and CDR2: LNHDA and SQIVND (reference sequence). The CDR3 totals 13 residues. CDR3: CASRIDRVGEAFF. CDR3 bases: TGTGCCAGTAGGATAGACAGGGTTGGTGAAGCTTTCTTT.

There are a few counts of this clone. This chain connects TRBV28 to TRBJ1-1; no definite D call. Germline V lookup: CDR1 MDHEN, CDR2 SYDVKM. This CDR3 is built from 13 residues. V was clipped by 7 bases and J by 4 bases, with 13 bases between them. As DNA, the CDR3 is TGTGCCAGCACCGCCCCCGGGCGCACTGAAGCTTTCTTT. Translated, it gives CASTAPGRTEAFF.

The rearrangement links TRBV7-2 to TRBJ1-4; D not resolved. Germline-derived CDR1 and CDR2 are SGHTA and FQGNSA. The CDR3 covers 15 residues. V was pared by 2 bases and J by 5 bases, with 12 bases between. CDR3 in amino acids: CASSLSGRLNEKLFF. CDR3 nucleotides: TGTGCCAGCAGCTTATCGGGCAGACTAAATGAAAAACTGTTTTTT.

This clone occurred once. The chain recombines TRBV28 with TRBJ2-7, with D unclear. V lost 2 bases, J lost 6 bases, and 11 bases lay in between. Germline V CDR1 and CDR2: MDHEN, SYDVKM. The CDR3 is made up of 13 amino acids. The CDR3 sequence is CASSLEYRGEQYF. The CDR3 region has the DNA TGTGCCAGCAGTTTAGAGTACCGAGGCGAGCAGTACTTC.

The V call is TRBV6-4, the J call TRBJ2-1; 8 nucleotides align to TRBD2. The CDR3 has 16 amino acids. Germline CDR1 is MRHNA and CDR2 is SNTAGT. J was trimmed by 2 bases and V by 0 bases; bases with no gene match: 3. CDR3 loop: CASSDSFGGAYNEQFF. In DNA, the CDR3 is TGTGCCAGCAGTGACTCTTTCGGGGGGGCCTACAATGAGCAGTTCTTC.

The chain carries TRBV4-3 and TRBJ2-3; D possibly corresponds to TRBD1 (6 bases). The CDR3 contains 15 residues. The V end lost 1 base, the J end lost 3 bases, and 11 bases lay between the germline ends. Germline V gene sequence: CDR1 LGHNA, CDR2 YSLEER. CDR3 nucleotide sequence: TGCGCCAGCAGCCAAGCCCAGGGGCCTACAGATACGCAGTATTTT. Its translation is CASSQAQGPTDTQYF.

V gene TRBV19 combines with J gene TRBJ1-3; unclear D gene. This CDR3 contains 15 residues. The germline V gene encodes CDR1 LNHDA and CDR2 SQIVND (reference sequence). V lost 7 bases and J 0 bases, leaving 13 bases between the germline ends. CDR3 nucleotides: TGTGCCAGTACCCCCGACCGTTACTCTGGAAACACCATATATTTT. As protein: CASTPDRYSGNTIYF.